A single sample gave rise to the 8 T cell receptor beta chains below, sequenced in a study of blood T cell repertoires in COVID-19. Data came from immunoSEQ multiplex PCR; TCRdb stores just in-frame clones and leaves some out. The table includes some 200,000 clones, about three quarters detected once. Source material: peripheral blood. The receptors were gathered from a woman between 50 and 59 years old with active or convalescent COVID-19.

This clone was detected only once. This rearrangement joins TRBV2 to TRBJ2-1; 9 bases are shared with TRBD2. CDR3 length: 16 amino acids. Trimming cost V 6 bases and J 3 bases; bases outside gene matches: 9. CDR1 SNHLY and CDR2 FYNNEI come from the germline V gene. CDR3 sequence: CASSGGRARGYNEQFF. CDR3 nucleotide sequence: TGTGCCAGCAGCGGCGGGAGGGCCCGAGGCTACAATGAGCAGTTCTTC.

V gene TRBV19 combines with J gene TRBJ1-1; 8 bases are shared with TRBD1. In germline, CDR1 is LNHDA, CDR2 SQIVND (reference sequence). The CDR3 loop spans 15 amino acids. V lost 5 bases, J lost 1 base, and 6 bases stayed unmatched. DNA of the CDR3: TGTGCCAGTAGTGGGCCGGGACAGGCGAACACTGAAGCTTTCTTT. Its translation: CASSGPGQANTEAFF.

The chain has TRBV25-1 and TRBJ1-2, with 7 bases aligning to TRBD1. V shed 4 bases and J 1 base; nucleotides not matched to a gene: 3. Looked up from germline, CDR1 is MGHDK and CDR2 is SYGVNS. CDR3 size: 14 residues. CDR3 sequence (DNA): TGTGCCAGCAGTGTACAGGGGTATAACTATGGCTACACCTTC. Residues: CASSVQGYNYGYTF.

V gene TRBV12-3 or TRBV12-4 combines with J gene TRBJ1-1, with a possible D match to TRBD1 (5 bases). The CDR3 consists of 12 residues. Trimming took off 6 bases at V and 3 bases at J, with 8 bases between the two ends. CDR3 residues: CASRSQDTEAFF. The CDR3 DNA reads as TGTGCCAGCAGGTCACAGGACACTGAAGCTTTCTTT.

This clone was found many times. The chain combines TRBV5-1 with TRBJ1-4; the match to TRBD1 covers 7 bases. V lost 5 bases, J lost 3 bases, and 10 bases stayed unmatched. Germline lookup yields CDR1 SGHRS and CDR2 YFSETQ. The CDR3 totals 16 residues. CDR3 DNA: TGCGCCAGCAGTTACTCCCTACAGGGGTCTAATGAAAAACTGTTTTTT. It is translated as CASSYSLQGSNEKLFF.

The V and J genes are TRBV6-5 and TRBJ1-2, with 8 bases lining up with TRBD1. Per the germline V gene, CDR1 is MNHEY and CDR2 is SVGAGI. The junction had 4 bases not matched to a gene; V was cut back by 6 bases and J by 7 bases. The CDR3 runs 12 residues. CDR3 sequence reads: CASRDRGLGYTF. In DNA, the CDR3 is TGTGCCAGCAGAGACAGGGGTCTTGGCTACACCTTC.

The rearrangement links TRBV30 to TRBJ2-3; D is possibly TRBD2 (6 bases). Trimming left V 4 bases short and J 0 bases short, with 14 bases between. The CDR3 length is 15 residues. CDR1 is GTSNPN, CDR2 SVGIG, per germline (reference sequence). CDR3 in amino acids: CAWNPGVSSTDTQYF. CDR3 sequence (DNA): TGTGCCTGGAATCCGGGGGTCTCTAGCACAGATACGCAGTATTTT.

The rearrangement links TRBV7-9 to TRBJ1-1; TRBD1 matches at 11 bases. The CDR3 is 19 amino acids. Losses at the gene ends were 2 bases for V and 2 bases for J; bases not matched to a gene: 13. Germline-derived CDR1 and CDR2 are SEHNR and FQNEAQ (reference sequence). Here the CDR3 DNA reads TGTGCCAGCAGCTTAAGGGGGGACAGGGGGAAAATTGGAAACACTGAAGCTTTCTTT. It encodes CASSLRGDRGKIGNTEAFF.